Listed here are 18 T cell receptor beta chains from one sample, sequenced in a study of CD8 T cells in Susac syndrome (dated by TCRdb to about 2019). Library method: the immunoSEQ multiplex PCR assay. RNA was extracted with the RNeasy kit and roughly 0.45 to 1 ug was reverse transcribed using random hexamers. TCRdb passed the public sequencing reads through fastp at Q25 and MiXCR, retaining productive beta sequences. Rows are combined by CDR3 protein, so each entry shows the most common genes and DNA. In all, the sample holds roughly 200,000 distinct CDR3 sequences, and approximately 96% of those were seen once. 0.16% of the sample lies in the top ten. The material sequenced was CD8+ T cells from PBMCs. These receptors were collected from a human donor with multiple sclerosis.

This clonotype was counted between two and nine times. The chain couples TRBV28 to TRBJ1-5; no clear D. The V and J ends lost 3 bases and 2 bases respectively, with 8 bases between them. The CDR3 spans 14 residues. Germline CDR1 and CDR2: MDHEN and SYDVKM. This CDR3 reads CASSFGNGNQPQHF. CDR3 coding DNA: TGTGCCAGCAGTTTTGGCAATGGCAATCAGCCCCAGCATTTT.

The rearrangement uses TRBV29-1 and TRBJ1-1; D not resolved. The CDR3 extends over 11 amino acids. The germline CDR1 and CDR2 sequences are SQVTM and ANQGSEA. V lost 7 bases and J lost 0, with 6 bases in between. CDR3 sequence reads: CSGQMNTEAFF. DNA for the CDR3: TGCAGCGGGCAGATGAACACTGAAGCTTTCTTT.

V usage is TRBV28 and J usage is TRBJ1-1; D remains unclear. The CDR3 totals 10 residues. V shed 7 bases and J shed 5 bases, with 5 bases lying between them. The V gene's germline CDR1 is MDHEN and CDR2 SYDVKM. Here the CDR3 DNA reads TGTGCCAGCATGCGAACTGAAGCTTTCTTT. This gives the protein CASMRTEAFF.

The gene calls are TRBV19 and TRBJ1-1; TRBD1 matches at 8 bases. CDR1 and CDR2 (germline): LNHDA, SQIVND (reference sequence). The J segment lost 7 bases and the V segment lost 1 base, leaving 5 bases of the junction unmatched. This CDR3 has 14 residues. CDR3 amino acids: CASSIAGGAGEAFF. As DNA, the CDR3 is TGTGCCAGTAGTATAGCAGGGGGCGCGGGTGAAGCTTTCTTT.

V usage is TRBV25-1 and J usage is TRBJ1-5, with D hard to call. Trimming stripped 1 base from V and 3 bases from J, with 7 bases between. Per germline, CDR1 MGHDK and CDR2 SYGVNS. CDR3 size: 14 residues. For the CDR3, the DNA is TGTGCCAGCAGTGAATTGCAGGCCAATCAGCCCCAGCATTTT. Translation gives CASSELQANQPQHF.

The rearrangement uses TRBV27 and TRBJ1-1; D may be TRBD1 (5 bases). CDR3 size: 14 residues. CDR1 and CDR2 from the germline V gene are MNHEY and SMNVEV (reference sequence). Trimming removed 5 bases at V and 2 bases at J, with 12 bases between. The CDR3 DNA reads TGTGCCAGCAGTACCCTCAGGGTAAACACTGAAGCTTTCTTT. It codes for CASSTLRVNTEAFF.

The chain has TRBV20-1 and TRBJ2-6; D is unclear. Trimming left V 0 bases short and J 0 bases short, with 12 bases between. The length of the CDR3 is 17 residues. The germline V gene has CDR1 DFQATT and CDR2 SNEGSKA (reference sequence). As DNA, the CDR3 is TGCAGTGCTAGAGATAAGAGCGTAAGCTCTGGGGCCAACGTCCTGACTTTC. Translating it yields CSARDKSVSSGANVLTF.

This chain links TRBV7-9 with TRBJ2-1, with a tentative D call TRBD2 (6 bases). The CDR3 has 15 residues. The germline V gene has CDR1 SEHNR and CDR2 FQNEAQ (reference sequence). V lost 1 base, J lost 4 bases, and 11 bases lay in between. The CDR3 here is CASSLEAGIYNEQFF. CDR3 DNA sequence: TGTGCCAGCAGCTTAGAGGCGGGAATATACAATGAGCAGTTCTTC.

This chain links TRBV20-1 with TRBJ2-3; maybe TRBD1 (5 bases). Germline assignment: CDR1 DFQATT and CDR2 SNEGSKA (reference sequence). CDR3 length equals 13 residues. Trimming pared 6 bases from V and 1 base from J, leaving 11 bases between. The CDR3 reads CSARQYRTDTQYF. The DNA of the CDR3 is TGCAGTGCGAGACAGTATCGCACAGATACGCAGTATTTT.

The chain joins TRBV29-1 to TRBJ2-1; D ambiguous. Per the germline V gene, CDR1 is SQVTM and CDR2 is ANQGSEA. Trimming took off 4 bases at V and 0 bases at J, with 7 bases between the two ends. The CDR3 is 13 amino acids. The CDR3 protein is CSVGPSSYNEQFF. The CDR3, as DNA: TGCAGCGTTGGTCCATCCTCCTACAATGAGCAGTTCTTC.

The V and J genes are TRBV6-6 and TRBJ2-7; D remains unclear. V was shortened by 1 base and J by 2 bases, with 9 bases between the two germline ends. Germline V lookup: CDR1 MNHNY, CDR2 SVGAGI (reference sequence). The CDR3 sequence is 14 residues long. The CDR3 protein is CASSYLESAYEQYF. In DNA form, the CDR3 reads TGTGCCAGCAGTTACTTAGAGTCTGCCTACGAGCAGTACTTC.

This chain uses TRBV11-2 with TRBJ2-3, with TRBD2 identical over 7 bases. The CDR3 loop spans 16 amino acids. V gave up 1 base and J gave up 2 bases; unmatched junction bases: 6. The germline V gene encodes CDR1 SGHAT and CDR2 FQNNGV. The CDR3: CASSLAGGRYTDTQYF. CDR3 DNA sequence: TGTGCCAGCAGCTTAGCGGGGGGAAGGTACACAGATACGCAGTATTTT.

The V gene is TRBV20-1, the J gene TRBJ2-3, with D perhaps TRBD1 (5 bases). Germline lookup yields CDR1 DFQATT and CDR2 SNEGSKA (reference sequence). V lost 4 bases and J 4 bases, leaving 21 bases between the germline ends. This CDR3 region has 16 residues. CDR3 in DNA: TGCAGTGCTACACCAACTCTACTAACCAGGGCAGATACGCAGTATTTT. This gives the protein CSATPTLLTRADTQYF.

The chain links TRBV28 to TRBJ2-1; the D is unclear. There are 13 residues in the CDR3. Trimming took 3 bases from V and 5 from J, leaving 8 bases between them. The germline V gene has CDR1 MDHEN and CDR2 SYDVKM. Here the CDR3 reads CASSFMVNNEQFF. In DNA, the CDR3 is TGTGCCAGCAGTTTTATGGTGAACAATGAGCAGTTCTTC. Variable domain in full (rest from reference TRBV28 and TRBJ2-1): DVKVTQSSRYLVKRTGEKVFLECVQDMDHENMFWYRQDPGLGLRLIYFSYDVKMKEKGDIPEGYSVSREKKERFSLILESASTNQTSMYLCASSFMVNNEQFFGPGTRLTVL.

The genes are TRBV12-3 or TRBV12-4 and TRBJ2-3, with TRBD2 matching 11 bases. V was clipped by 3 bases and J by 2 bases; unmatched bases: 4. CDR3 length: 16 amino acids. Here the CDR3 DNA reads TGTGCCAGCAGTTTCCTACTAGCGGGAGACACAGATACGCAGTATTTT. This codes for CASSFLLAGDTDTQYF.

This chain uses TRBV5-6 with TRBJ2-7; D is unresolved. Trimming stripped 5 bases from V and 6 bases from J, with 21 bases between. Germline V CDR1 and CDR2: SGHDT, YYEEEE. The CDR3 spans 15 residues. CDR3 DNA: TGTGCCAGCAGTTCCCGGGCTAAAAATGTTGGCGAGCAGTACTTC. Residues: CASSSRAKNVGEQYF.

This clonotype was seen once. The chain combines TRBV15 with TRBJ2-1; TRBD2 matches 10 bases. Looked up from germline, CDR1 is LNHNV and CDR2 is YYDKDF (reference sequence). With 1 base clipped from V and 8 bases from J, the junction kept 11 bases outside the gene matches. The CDR3 length is 17 residues. CDR3 region: CATSRGASGGNPYEQFF. The CDR3 DNA reads as TGTGCCACCAGCAGAGGGGCTAGCGGGGGAAACCCTTATGAGCAGTTCTTC.

The chain is built from TRBV5-6 and TRBJ1-1; 12 bases agree with TRBD1. Germline V gene lookup returns CDR1 SGHDT and CDR2 YYEEEE. The CDR3 covers 16 residues. The junction had 9 bases not matched to a gene; V was cut back by 4 bases and J by 5 bases. DNA for the CDR3: TGTGCCAGCAGCCCTATGAGGGACAGGGGGCGGACTGAAGCTTTCTTT. Translation: CASSPMRDRGRTEAFF.